This T cell receptor beta chain is from a study of CD8 T cells in ankylosing spondylitis. General study points: Earlier reports found some motif variants in synovial fluid and blood in reactive arthritis. Researchers reportedly found disease-linked clones significantly enriched in matched ankylosing spondylitis synovial fluid. Seemingly characteristic of ankylosing spondylitis blood was a TCR beta motif consisting of 7 or 8 highly homologous variants.

This clonotype was found a few times. Its antigen is not known. Between the trimmed V and J ends, which lost 6 bases and 0 bases, there was a span of 18 bases. The V gene's germline CDR1 is MDHEN and CDR2 SYDVKM. This CDR3 has 18 residues. Quantitative molecular-barcoded 5'-RACE generated the TCR beta libraries. MiXCR, applied by TCRdb to the 5' RACE reads, yields one record per CDR3 protein. The sample has 350,000 to 450,000 distinct CDR3 sequences, 20% to 25% seen once. The gene calls are TRBV28 and TRBJ2-6, with D perhaps matching TRBD1 (5 bases). What was sequenced was blood, either unsorted or a sorted T cell fraction (not recorded which). The clonotype comes from a male donor with ankylosing spondylitis or in good health (not recorded which). In DNA, the CDR3 is TGTGCCAGCAGCCCCACAGGTCCCTTATTCTCTGGGGCCAACGTCCTGACTTTC. It codes for CASSPTGPLFSGANVLTF.